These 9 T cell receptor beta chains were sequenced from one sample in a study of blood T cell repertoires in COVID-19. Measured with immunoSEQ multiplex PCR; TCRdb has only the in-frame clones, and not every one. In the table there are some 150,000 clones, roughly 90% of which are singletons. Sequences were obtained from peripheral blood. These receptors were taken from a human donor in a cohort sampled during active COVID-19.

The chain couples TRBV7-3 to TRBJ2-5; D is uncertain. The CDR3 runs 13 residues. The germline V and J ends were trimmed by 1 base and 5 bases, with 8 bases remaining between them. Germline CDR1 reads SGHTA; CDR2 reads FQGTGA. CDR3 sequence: CASSLNPGETQYF. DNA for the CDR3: TGTGCCAGCAGCTTAAACCCCGGGGAGACCCAGTACTTC.

The CDR3 sequence: CATRTGSRGNTIYF. CDR3 DNA: TGTGCCACCCGCACCGGGTCGCGGGGAAACACCATATATTTT. V is TRBV6-6 and J is TRBJ1-3; D ambiguous. Germline CDR1 reads MNHNY; CDR2 reads SVGAGI (reference sequence). V shed 10 bases and J shed 4 bases, with 17 bases lying between them. CDR3 length: 14 amino acids.

Written as DNA, the CDR3 is TGTGCCAGCAGCCACCAAGCAGGGCTAGCGGGGGCCTCGGGGAATGAGCAGTTCTTC. Protein: CASSHQAGLAGASGNEQFF. This chain connects TRBV3-1 (or the pseudogene TRBV3-2) to TRBJ2-1, with TRBD2 matching over 10 bases. V lost 3 bases and J lost 7; bases outside the gene matches: 18. In germline, CDR1 is LGHDT, CDR2 YNNKEL (reference sequence). The CDR3 is 19 amino acids.

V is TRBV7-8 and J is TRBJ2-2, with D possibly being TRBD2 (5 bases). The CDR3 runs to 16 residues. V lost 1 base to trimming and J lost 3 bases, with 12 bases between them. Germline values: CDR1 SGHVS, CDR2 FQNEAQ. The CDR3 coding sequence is TGTGCCAGCAGCTTAGGGGGAGCCTGGGACACCGGGGAGCTGTTTTTT. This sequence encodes CASSLGGAWDTGELFF.

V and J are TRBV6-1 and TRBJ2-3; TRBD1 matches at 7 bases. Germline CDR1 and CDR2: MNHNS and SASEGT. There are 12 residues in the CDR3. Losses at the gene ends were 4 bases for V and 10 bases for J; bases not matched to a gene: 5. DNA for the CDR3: TGTGCCAGCAGTGCCCGACAGGGAGCGCAGTATTTT. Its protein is CASSARQGAQYF.

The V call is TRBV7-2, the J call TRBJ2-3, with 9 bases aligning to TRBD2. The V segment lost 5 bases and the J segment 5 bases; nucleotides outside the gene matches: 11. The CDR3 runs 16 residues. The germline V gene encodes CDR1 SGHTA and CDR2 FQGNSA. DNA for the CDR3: TGTGCCAGCAGCCGTAGTAGCGGGGGAGGGGTAGATACGCAGTATTTT. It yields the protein CASSRSSGGGVDTQYF.

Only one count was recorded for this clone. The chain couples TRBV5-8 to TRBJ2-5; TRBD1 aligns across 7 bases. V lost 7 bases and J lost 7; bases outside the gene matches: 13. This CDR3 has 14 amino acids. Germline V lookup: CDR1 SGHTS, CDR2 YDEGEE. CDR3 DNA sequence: TGTGCCAGCCCCCGGGGCAGGGGGACCGGGACCCAGTACTTC. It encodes CASPRGRGTGTQYF.

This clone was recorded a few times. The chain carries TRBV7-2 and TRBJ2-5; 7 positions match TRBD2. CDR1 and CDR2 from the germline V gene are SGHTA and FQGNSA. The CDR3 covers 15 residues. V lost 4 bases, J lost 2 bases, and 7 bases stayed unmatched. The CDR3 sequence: CASSWGGGSQETQYF. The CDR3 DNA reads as TGTGCCAGCAGCTGGGGCGGGGGATCTCAAGAGACCCAGTACTTC.

Here the CDR3 reads CASSMRSREQFF. The CDR3 region has the DNA TGTGCCAGTAGTATGAGATCTCGTGAGCAGTTCTTC. This chain links TRBV19 with TRBJ2-1; D gene unclear. Germline V lookup: CDR1 LNHDA, CDR2 SQIVND (reference sequence). V was shortened by 3 bases and J by 9 bases, with 9 bases between the two germline ends. The CDR3 is 12 amino acids.